Below, 13 T cell receptor beta chains from the same sample are listed, as sequenced in a study of T cells expressing NK-cell markers. TCRdb reprocessed the 5' RACE reads; each CDR3 protein has one entry and no DNA is given. The listing records around 550,000 distinct CDR3 sequences. Source material: blood T cells: a sorted CD56 or NKG2C T cell subset, CD4+ or CD8+ T cells, or bulk PBMC T cells (not recorded which). The receptors originated from a man aged 18 to 29 in good health.

The rearrangement joins TRBV5-1 to TRBJ1-4. Germline values: CDR1 SGHRS, CDR2 YFSETQ. The CDR3 totals 17 residues. The CDR3 region is CASSIGQARVSNEKLFF.

The chain couples TRBV6-5 to TRBJ1-6; TCRdb proposes TRBD1, but this gene call is untestable without DNA. Looked up from germline, CDR1 is MNHEY and CDR2 is SVGAGI. The CDR3 consists of 15 residues. CDR3 in amino acids: CASSYLKTGGSPLHF.

The gene calls are TRBV7-9 and TRBJ1-5. Germline-derived CDR1 and CDR2 are SEHNR and FQNEAQ (reference sequence). This CDR3 has 12 residues. CDR3 region: CASSSLSTNQHF. Based on the CDR3 plus reference TRBV7-9 and TRBJ1-5, the full variable domain is DTGVSQNPRHKITKRGQNVTFRCDPISEHNRLYWYRQTLGQGPEFLTYFQNEAQLEKSRLLSDRFSAERPKGSFSTLEIQRTEQGDSAMYLCASSSLSTNQHFGDGTRLSIL.

The chain recombines TRBV6-6 with TRBJ1-2; the D call of TRBD1 rests on TCRdb alone, since no DNA is present to check it. The CDR3 totals 12 residues. From germline, CDR1 is MNHNY and CDR2 SVGAGI (reference sequence). The CDR3 here is CASTDTLAGYTF.

The J gene is TRBJ2-7, the V gene TRBV6-2 or TRBV6-3; TCRdb selects TRBD2, and the lack of DNA leaves this call unchecked. This CDR3 comprises 16 residues. Germline V gene sequence: CDR1 MNHEY, CDR2 SVGEGT. The CDR3 loop reads CASRSDSGSGSYEQYF.

The J gene is TRBJ1-6, the V gene TRBV9. Germline-derived CDR1 and CDR2 are SGDLS and YYNGEE. This CDR3 has 15 amino acids. The CDR3 loop reads CASSVGVGPNSPLHF.

The gene calls are TRBV20-1 and TRBJ2-2; TCRdb's D gene call, TRBD2, goes unchecked for lack of DNA. In germline, CDR1 is DFQATT, CDR2 SNEGSKA (reference sequence). The CDR3 has 16 amino acids. The CDR3 loop reads CSAMILAGEPTGELFF.

This sequence joins TRBV5-1 and TRBJ1-5; the D call of TRBD1 rests on TCRdb alone, since no DNA is present to check it. Germline assignment: CDR1 SGHRS and CDR2 YFSETQ. The CDR3 contains 17 residues. CDR3 sequence reads: CASSRTGTGGGNQPQHF.

This sequence joins TRBV20-1 and TRBJ2-1; the TCRdb call, TRBD1, lacks DNA for checking. Per the germline V gene, CDR1 is DFQATT and CDR2 is SNEGSKA (reference sequence). This CDR3 contains 16 residues. CDR3 loop: CSARVLGQLAYNEQFF.

V usage is TRBV10-3 and J usage is TRBJ2-2; no DNA is available, so the TRBD2 call from TCRdb remains unchecked. Germline V gene data show CDR1 as ENHRY and CDR2 as SYGVKD. This CDR3 spans 14 amino acids. CDR3 amino acids: CASGIAGGPGELFF.

V usage is TRBV29-1 and J usage is TRBJ1-2. Germline V gives CDR1 SQVTM, CDR2 ANQGSEA. This CDR3 spans 15 amino acids. The CDR3 sequence is CSVDHTQTTNYGYTF.

The rearrangement links TRBV10-3 to TRBJ2-1. CDR3 length equals 12 residues. Germline CDR1 ENHRY, CDR2 SYGVKD. CDR3 amino acids: CAISALDNEQFF.

The gene calls are TRBV20-1 and TRBJ2-5; the D call from TCRdb, TRBD2, cannot be confirmed without DNA. The germline gives CDR1 DFQATT, CDR2 SNEGSKA (reference sequence). This CDR3 is built from 15 residues. The CDR3 is CSARKPGLDQETQYF.